The clone carrying this T cell receptor (beta chain) was observed a handful of times. What it binds is not known. Any gene name here is a mouse gene name. The read ends 3 residues shy of where the CDR3 ends; the end is completed using the germline J gene. The sample comes from a study of CD8+ T cells in alopecia areata. Across the whole study: Recipients were roughly 6-10-week-old female C3H/HeJ mice grafted with skin from approximately 6-13-month-old C3H/HeJ donors with spontaneous alopecia. Study-level results: In lesional scalp, particularly from alopecia totalis/universalis, clonality was higher than in normal scalp. The study found TCR sharing across patients less clear than in mice, possibly for HLA reasons. Scalp sequencing captures resident alphabeta T cells of normal skin too.

Germline V gives CDR1 NSQYPW, CDR2 LRSPGD (reference sequence). The CDR3 has 13 amino acids. V lost 0 bases to trimming and J lost 7 bases, with 4 bases between them. RNA was extracted and reverse transcribed into cDNA as the sequencing template. Data came from immunoSEQ multiplex PCR; TCRdb stores just in-frame clones and leaves some out. The specimen has about 270,000 clones, none found just once. Cells that came from pooled cutaneous lymph nodes were sorted using CD4, CD8alpha, NKG2D, NKG2ACE and other markers. The rearrangement joins TRBV1 to TRBJ1-6, with D unresolved. TRBJ1-6 is given ORF status, its function remaining uncertain. Material: CD4+ T cells sorted from a lymph node. The receptor was derived from a C3H/HeJ mouse with alopecia areata. Mouse strain MHC haplotype: H2-k. CDR3 DNA, as far as it was read: TGCACCTGCAGTGCAGATCTGAATTCGCCC. This encodes CTCSADLNSP. The whole CDR3 is CTCSADLNSPLYF.